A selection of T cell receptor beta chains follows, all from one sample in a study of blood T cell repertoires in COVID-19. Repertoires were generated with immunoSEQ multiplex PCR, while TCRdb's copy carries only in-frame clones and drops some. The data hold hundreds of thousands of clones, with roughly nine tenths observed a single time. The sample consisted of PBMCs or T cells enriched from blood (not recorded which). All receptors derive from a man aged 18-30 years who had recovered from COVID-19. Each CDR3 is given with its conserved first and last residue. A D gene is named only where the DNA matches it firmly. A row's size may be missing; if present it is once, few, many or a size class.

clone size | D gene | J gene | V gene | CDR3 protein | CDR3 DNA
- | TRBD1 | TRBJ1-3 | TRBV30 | CAWSARTGGRSGNTIYF | TGTGCCTGGAGTGCTAGGACAGGGGGCCGCTCTGGAAACACCATATATTTT
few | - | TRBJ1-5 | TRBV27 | CASSNLQGRGSNQPQHF | TGTGCCAGCAGTAATTTACAGGGACGAGGTAGCAATCAGCCCCAGCATTTT
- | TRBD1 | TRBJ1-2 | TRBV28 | CASSLSPTGELNGYTF | TGTGCCAGCAGTTTATCCCCGACAGGGGAGTTAAATGGCTACACCTTC
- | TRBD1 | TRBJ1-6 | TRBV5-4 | CASSSTTGNNSPLHF | TGTGCCAGCAGCTCCACGACAGGGAATAATTCACCCCTCCACTTT
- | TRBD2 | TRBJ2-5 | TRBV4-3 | CASTKVGLAGGRPRGETQYF | TGCGCCAGCACCAAGGTAGGACTAGCGGGAGGTCGACCCCGGGGAGAGACCCAGTACTTC
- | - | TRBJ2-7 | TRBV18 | CARGAATDLHYEQYF | TGTGCCAGGGGAGCCGCCACGGACTTGCACTACGAGCAGTACTTC
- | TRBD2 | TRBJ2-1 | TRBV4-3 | CASSQVPGRQKRERVGDNEQFF | TGCGCCAGCAGCCAAGTTCCAGGGAGACAAAAGCGGGAGAGGGTCGGGGACAATGAGCAGTTCTTC
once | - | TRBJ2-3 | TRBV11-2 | CASSKDPMGADTQYF | TGTGCCAGCAGCAAAGACCCTATGGGCGCAGATACGCAGTATTTT
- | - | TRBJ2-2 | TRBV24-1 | CATSLQTNTGELFF | TGTGCCACCAGTTTACAGACAAATACCGGGGAGCTGTTTTTT
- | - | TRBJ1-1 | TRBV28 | CASFGQTEAFF | TGTGCCAGTTTTGGACAGACTGAAGCTTTCTTT
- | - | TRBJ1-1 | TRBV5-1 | CASSLEVGGTEAFF | TGCGCCAGCAGCTTGGAGGTCGGGGGCACTGAAGCTTTCTTT
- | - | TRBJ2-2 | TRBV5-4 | CASSLGGLAEELFF | TGTGCCAGCAGCTTGGGCGGGCTCGCCGAGGAGCTGTTTTTT
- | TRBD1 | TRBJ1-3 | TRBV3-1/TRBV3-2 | CASSPTGVVSGNTIYF | TGTGCCAGCAGCCCGACAGGGGTCGTCTCTGGAAACACCATATATTTT
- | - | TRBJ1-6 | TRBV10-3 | CAIRGRGAKNSPLHF | TGTGCCATCAGGGGGCGGGGGGCCAAAAATTCACCCCTCCACTTT
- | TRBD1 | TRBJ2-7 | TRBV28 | CASRERGHYEQYF | TGTGCCAGCAGAGAAAGGGGGCACTACGAGCAGTACTTC
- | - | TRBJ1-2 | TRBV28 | CASTQTGYGYTF | TGTGCCAGCACTCAAACAGGGTATGGCTACACCTTC
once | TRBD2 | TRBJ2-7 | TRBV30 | CAWSVLFTSGRPYEQYF | TGTGCCTGGAGTGTACTTTTCACTAGCGGGAGACCCTACGAGCAGTACTTC
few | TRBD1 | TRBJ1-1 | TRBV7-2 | CASSLTGAALEAFF | TGTGCCAGCAGCTTAACAGGGGCCGCTTTGGAAGCTTTCTTT
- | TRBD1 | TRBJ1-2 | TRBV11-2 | CASSSTGIYGYTF | TGTGCCAGCAGCTCGACAGGGATCTATGGCTACACCTTC
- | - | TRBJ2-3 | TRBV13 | CASSLGGAADTQYF | TGTGCCAGCAGCTTAGGAGGGGCGGCAGATACGCAGTATTTT
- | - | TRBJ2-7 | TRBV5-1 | CASSRDYEQYF | TGCGCCAGCAGCCGGGACTACGAGCAGTACTTC
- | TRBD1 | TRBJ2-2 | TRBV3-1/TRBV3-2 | CASSQTGHTGELFF | TGTGCCAGCAGCCAGACAGGGCACACCGGGGAGCTGTTTTTT
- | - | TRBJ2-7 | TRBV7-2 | CASSQDRSTSREQYF | TGTGCCAGCAGCCAAGACAGGAGTACGTCACGGGAGCAGTACTTC
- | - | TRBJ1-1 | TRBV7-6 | CASSLSVLTEAFF | TGTGCCAGCAGCTTGTCGGTACTGACTGAAGCTTTCTTT
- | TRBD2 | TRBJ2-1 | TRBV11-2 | CASLLAGYNEQFF | TGTGCCAGTCTCCTAGCGGGATACAATGAGCAGTTCTTC
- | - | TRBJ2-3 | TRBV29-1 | CSVGGTGRVSTDTQYF | TGCAGCGTTGGAGGTACGGGCAGGGTGAGCACAGATACGCAGTATTTT
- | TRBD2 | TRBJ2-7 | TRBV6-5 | CASGTSGTSYEQYF | TGTGCCAGCGGGACTAGCGGGACCTCCTACGAGCAGTACTTC
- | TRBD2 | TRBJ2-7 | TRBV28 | CASHIAGVLWSHEQYF | TGTGCCAGCCATATAGCGGGAGTGCTCTGGTCTCACGAGCAGTACTTC
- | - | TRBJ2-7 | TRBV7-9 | CASSMTTREQYF | TGTGCCAGCAGCATGACGACTCGCGAGCAGTACTTC
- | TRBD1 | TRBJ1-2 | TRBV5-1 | CASSPTGGGYGYTF | TGCGCCAGCAGCCCGACAGGGGGAGGATATGGCTACACCTTC
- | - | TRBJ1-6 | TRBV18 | CASSPSLTVVNSPLHF | TGTGCCAGCTCACCATCCCTGACAGTCGTAAATTCACCCCTCCACTTT
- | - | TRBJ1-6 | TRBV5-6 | CASSFESTYDNSPLHF | TGTGCCAGCAGCTTCGAGAGCACTTATGATAATTCACCCCTCCACTTT
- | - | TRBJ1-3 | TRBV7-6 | CASSLGSGPGNTIYF | TGTGCCAGCAGCTTAGGGTCCGGTCCTGGAAACACCATATATTTT
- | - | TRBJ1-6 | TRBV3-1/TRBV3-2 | CASNKSPAYNSPLHF | TGTGCCAGCAACAAGTCCCCCGCTTATAATTCACCCCTCCACTTT
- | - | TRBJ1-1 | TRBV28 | CASRVLGASVGENTEAFF | TGTGCCAGCAGGGTACTTGGGGCCTCGGTAGGGGAGAACACTGAAGCTTTCTTT
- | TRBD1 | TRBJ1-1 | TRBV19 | CASTIGDRNTEAFF | TGTGCCAGTACCATAGGGGACAGGAACACTGAAGCTTTCTTT
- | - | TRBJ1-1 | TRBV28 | CASSFLGDTEAFF | TGTGCCAGCAGTTTTTTAGGGGACACTGAAGCTTTCTTT
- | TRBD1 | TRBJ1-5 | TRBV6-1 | CASRERGQGGFNQPQHF | TGTGCCAGCAGGGAAAGGGGACAGGGTGGGTTCAATCAGCCCCAGCATTTT
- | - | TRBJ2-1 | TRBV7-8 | CASSLSGGGRHNEQFF | TGTGCCAGCAGCTTATCTGGTGGCGGTAGGCACAATGAGCAGTTCTTC
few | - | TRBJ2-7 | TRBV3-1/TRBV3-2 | CASSQAPDRGGKYF | TGTGCCAGCAGCCAAGCCCCCGACAGGGGAGGGAAGTACTTC
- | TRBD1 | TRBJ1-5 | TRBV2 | CASTSSTGGNQPQHF | TGTGCCAGCACCAGCTCGACAGGGGGCAATCAGCCCCAGCATTTT
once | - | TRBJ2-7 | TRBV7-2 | CASSLIWRGTYEQYF | TGTGCCAGCAGCTTAATCTGGCGGGGAACCTACGAGCAGTACTTC